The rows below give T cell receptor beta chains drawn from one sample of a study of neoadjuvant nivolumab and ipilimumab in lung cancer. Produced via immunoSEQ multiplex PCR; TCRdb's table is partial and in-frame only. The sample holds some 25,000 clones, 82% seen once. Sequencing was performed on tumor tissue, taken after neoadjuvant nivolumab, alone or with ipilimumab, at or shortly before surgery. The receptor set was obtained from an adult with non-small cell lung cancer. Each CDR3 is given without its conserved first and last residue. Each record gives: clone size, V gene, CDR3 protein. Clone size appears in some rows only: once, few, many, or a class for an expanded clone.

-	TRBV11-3	ASSHGGGGETQY
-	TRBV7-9	ASSLLTGQGSDTQY
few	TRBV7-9	ASSPDVQAGDTEAF
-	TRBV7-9	ASSLGQLRATQY
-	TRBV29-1	SVAGQERTIY
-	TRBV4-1	ASSQEMGQGGSYGYT
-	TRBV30	AWSRASGTEAF
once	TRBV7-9	ASSIRLAPSYNEQF
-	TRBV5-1	ASSFRGGYEQY
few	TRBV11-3	ASSLLRTGAGYGYT
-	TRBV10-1	ASSESRGISYNEQF
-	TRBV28	ASSTAPWYEQY
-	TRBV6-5	ASTGQSSGANVLT
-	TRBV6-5	ASSYKFLTGRNEQF
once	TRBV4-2	ASSLIDRDNEQF
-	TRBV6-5	ASRRQRGDQPQH
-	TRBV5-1	ASSDLTGTNTEAF
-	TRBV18	ASSLNRDFSSGANVLT
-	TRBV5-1	ASSFTGVGANVLT
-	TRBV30	AWSGRDRSIYEQY
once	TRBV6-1	ASSELWGAEGYT
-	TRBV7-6	ASSFARTYEQY
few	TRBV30	AWRGVAGYTGELF
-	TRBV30	AWRSKGPRDQPQH
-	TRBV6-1	ASSAWINQPQH
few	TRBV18	ASSPPSLAGGYGWGETQY
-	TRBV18	ASSPFDRGSYGYT
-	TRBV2	ASSLWGGGVKDTQY
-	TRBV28	ASSSPPGTGRSEAF
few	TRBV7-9	ASSPPGVGNTGELF
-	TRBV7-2	ASSSVRLAGVNEQF
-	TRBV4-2	ASSQDSRGRDEQY
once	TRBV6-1	ASSGLAGTNLLIIEQF
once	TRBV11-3	ASSLVGGFTYEQY
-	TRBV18	ASSGAPEGYNEQF
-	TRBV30	AWTANYGYT
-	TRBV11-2	ASSQSGLAYYNEQF
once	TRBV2	ASSEGGQPQH
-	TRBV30	AWAGRGRTEAF
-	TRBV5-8	ASSLAWGQGNYEQY
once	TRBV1	TSSQELIRLAVLQKNYEQY
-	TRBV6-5	ASSYSGGMNTEAF
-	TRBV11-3	ASSLGRPNEQF
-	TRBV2	ASSVLQTRETQY
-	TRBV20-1	SGGSSYEQY
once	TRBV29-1	SVGTSGSTDTQY
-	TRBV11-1	ASSKFLASGIYNEQF
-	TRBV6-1	ASSEETSGWQETQY
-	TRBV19	ASRPGTGVFGWGKAF
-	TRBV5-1	ASSPPTGSGSNTQY
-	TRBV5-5	ASSVGTVNYGYT
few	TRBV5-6	ASSSGTTYNEQF
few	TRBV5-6	ASSWTPSGGGDTQY
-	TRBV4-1	ASSQGGRRAPQETQY
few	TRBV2	ASSEGPGNTIY
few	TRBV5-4	ASEEGGRGDEQF
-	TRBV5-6	ASSPPGRNTEAF